The sequence of this TCR beta chain was determined in a study of early T cells in non-severe SARS-CoV-2 infection. This clonotype was seen repeatedly, ten times or more. Germline values: CDR1 MNHEY, CDR2 SVGEGT. The CDR3 length is 11 residues. Trimming removed 5 bases from V and 10 bases from J, with 11 bases in between. Via MiXCR, TCRdb re-called the 5' RACE reads, giving one row per CDR3 protein. Among tens of thousands of distinct CDR3 sequences listed, about 8.9% were seen once. This chain joins TRBV6-2 or TRBV6-3 and TRBJ1-2; D remains ambiguous. The specimen sequenced was whole blood. This receptor was identified in an adult who was a healthcare worker with PCR-confirmed SARS-CoV-2 infection or an uninfected control (not recorded which). CDR3 loop: CASSDGPSYTF. DNA of the CDR3: TGTGCCAGCAGTGACGGACCGTCCTACACCTTC.